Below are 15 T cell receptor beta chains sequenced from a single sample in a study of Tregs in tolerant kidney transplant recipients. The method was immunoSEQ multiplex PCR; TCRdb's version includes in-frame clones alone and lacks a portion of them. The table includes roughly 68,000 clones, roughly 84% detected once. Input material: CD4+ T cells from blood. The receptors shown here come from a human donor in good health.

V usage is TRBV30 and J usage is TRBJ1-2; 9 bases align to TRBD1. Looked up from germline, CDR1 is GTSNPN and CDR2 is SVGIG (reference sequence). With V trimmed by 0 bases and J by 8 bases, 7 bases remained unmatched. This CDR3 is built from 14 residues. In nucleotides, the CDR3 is TGTGCCTGGAGTGTAATCCGGACAGGGGACGGCTACACCTTC. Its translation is CAWSVIRTGDGYTF.

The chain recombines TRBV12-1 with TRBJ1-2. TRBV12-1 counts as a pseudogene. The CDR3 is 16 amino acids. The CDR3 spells CASSFYRPRGVYGYTF. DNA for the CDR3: TGTGCCAGCAGCTTCTACCGACCGCGGGGGGTCTATGGCTACACCTTC.

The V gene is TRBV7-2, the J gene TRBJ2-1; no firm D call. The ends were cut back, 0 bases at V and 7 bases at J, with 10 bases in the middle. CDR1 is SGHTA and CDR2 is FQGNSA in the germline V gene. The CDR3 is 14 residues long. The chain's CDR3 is CASSLARWVNEQFF. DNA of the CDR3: TGTGCCAGCAGCTTAGCTAGGTGGGTGAATGAGCAGTTCTTC.

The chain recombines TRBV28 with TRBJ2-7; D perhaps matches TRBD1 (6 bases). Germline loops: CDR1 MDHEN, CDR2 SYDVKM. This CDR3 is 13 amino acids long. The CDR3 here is CATRGFSSYEQYF. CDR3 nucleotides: TGTGCAACCAGGGGCTTTTCCTCCTACGAGCAGTACTTC.

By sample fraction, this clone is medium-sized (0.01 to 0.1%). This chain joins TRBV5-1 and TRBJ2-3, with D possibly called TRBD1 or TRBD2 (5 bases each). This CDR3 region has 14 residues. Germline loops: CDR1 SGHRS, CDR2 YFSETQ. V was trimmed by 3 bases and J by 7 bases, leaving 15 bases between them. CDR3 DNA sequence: TGCGCCAGCAGCTCCCAGCCGGGACCCAATACGCAGTATTTT. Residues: CASSSQPGPNTQYF.

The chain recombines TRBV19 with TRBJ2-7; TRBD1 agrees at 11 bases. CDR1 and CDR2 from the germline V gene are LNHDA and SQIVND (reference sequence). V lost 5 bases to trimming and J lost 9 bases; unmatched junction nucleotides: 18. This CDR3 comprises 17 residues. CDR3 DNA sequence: TGTGCCAGTAGTTCGCCACGAGGGACAGGGGGGACCATTAGGCAGTACTTC. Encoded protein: CASSSPRGTGGTIRQYF. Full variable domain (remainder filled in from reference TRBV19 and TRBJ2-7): DGGITQSPKYLFRKEGQNVTLSCEQNLNHDAMYWYRQDPGQGLRLIYYSQIVNDFQKGDIAEGYSVSREKKESFPLTVTSAQKNPTAFYLCASSSPRGTGGTIRQYFGPGTRLTVT.

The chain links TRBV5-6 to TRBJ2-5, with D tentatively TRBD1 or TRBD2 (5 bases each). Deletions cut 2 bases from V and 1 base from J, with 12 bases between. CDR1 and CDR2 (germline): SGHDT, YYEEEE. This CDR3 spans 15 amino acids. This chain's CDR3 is CASSLSWGTQETQYF. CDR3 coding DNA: TGTGCCAGCAGCTTAAGTTGGGGGACCCAAGAGACCCAGTACTTC.

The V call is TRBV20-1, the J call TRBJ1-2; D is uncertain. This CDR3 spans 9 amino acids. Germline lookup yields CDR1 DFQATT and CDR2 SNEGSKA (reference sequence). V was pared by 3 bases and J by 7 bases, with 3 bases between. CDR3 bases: TGCAGTGCTAGTCGTGGCTACACCTTC. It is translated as CSASRGYTF.

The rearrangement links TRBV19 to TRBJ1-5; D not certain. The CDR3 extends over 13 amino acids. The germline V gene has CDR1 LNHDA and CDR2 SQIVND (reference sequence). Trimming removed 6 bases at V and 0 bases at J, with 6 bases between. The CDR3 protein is CASSFNSNQPQHF. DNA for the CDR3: TGTGCCAGTAGCTTCAATAGCAATCAGCCCCAGCATTTT.

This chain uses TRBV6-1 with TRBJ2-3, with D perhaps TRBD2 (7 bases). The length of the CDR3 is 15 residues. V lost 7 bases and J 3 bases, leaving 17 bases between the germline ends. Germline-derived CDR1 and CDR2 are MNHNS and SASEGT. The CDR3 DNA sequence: TGTGCCAGCAACGAGGGGGGGAGGGGAACAGATACGCAGTATTTT. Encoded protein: CASNEGGRGTDTQYF.

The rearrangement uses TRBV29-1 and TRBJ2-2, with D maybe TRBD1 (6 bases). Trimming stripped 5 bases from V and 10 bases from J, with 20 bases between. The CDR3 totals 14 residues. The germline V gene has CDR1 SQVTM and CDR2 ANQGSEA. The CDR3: CSVRTAIPIKELFF. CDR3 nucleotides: TGCAGCGTTAGGACAGCCATTCCGATTAAGGAGCTGTTTTTT.

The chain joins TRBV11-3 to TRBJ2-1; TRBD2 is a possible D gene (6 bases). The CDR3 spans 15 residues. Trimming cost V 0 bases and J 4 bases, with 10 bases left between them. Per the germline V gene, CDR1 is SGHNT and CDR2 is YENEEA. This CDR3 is CASSLEVADYNEQFF. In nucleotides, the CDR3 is TGTGCCAGCAGCTTAGAGGTAGCGGATTACAATGAGCAGTTCTTC.

The CDR3 bases are TGTGCCAGCAGCTTCCGGGACGGCTACAATGAGCAGTTCTTC. It translates to CASSFRDGYNEQFF. This chain connects TRBV11-1 to TRBJ2-1; D may correspond to TRBD1 or TRBD2 (5 bases each). V was clipped by 3 bases and J by 3 bases, with 9 bases between them. Germline assignment: CDR1 SGHAT and CDR2 FQDESV (reference sequence). CDR3 length: 14 amino acids.

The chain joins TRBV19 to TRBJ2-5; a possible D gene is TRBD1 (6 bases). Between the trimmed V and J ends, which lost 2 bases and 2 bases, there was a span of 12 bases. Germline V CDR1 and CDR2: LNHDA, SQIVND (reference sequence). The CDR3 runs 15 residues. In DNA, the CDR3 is TGTGCCAGTAGTATAACTGGTACAGGGCAAGAGACCCAGTACTTC. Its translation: CASSITGTGQETQYF. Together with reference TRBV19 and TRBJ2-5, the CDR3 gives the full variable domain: DGGITQSPKYLFRKEGQNVTLSCEQNLNHDAMYWYRQDPGQGLRLIYYSQIVNDFQKGDIAEGYSVSREKKESFPLTVTSAQKNPTAFYLCASSITGTGQETQYFGPGTRLLVL.

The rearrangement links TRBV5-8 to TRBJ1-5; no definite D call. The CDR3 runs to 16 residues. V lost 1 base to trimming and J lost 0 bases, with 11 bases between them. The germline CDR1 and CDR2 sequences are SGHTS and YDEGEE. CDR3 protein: CASSLNRPYSNQPQHF. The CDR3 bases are TGTGCCAGCAGCTTGAACAGACCCTATAGCAATCAGCCCCAGCATTTT.